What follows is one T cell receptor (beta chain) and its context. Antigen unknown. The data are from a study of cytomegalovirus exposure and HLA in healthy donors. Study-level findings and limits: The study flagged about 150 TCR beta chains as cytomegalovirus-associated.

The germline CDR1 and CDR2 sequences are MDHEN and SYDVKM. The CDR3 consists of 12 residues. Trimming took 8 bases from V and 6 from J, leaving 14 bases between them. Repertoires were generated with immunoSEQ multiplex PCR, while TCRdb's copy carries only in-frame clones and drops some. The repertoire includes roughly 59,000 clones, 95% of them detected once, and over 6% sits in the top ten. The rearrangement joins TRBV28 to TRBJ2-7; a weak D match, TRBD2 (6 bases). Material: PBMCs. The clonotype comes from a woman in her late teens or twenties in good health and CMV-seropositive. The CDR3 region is CASSDPEGEQYF. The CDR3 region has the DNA TGTGCCAGCTCGGACCCGGAGGGCGAGCAGTACTTC.